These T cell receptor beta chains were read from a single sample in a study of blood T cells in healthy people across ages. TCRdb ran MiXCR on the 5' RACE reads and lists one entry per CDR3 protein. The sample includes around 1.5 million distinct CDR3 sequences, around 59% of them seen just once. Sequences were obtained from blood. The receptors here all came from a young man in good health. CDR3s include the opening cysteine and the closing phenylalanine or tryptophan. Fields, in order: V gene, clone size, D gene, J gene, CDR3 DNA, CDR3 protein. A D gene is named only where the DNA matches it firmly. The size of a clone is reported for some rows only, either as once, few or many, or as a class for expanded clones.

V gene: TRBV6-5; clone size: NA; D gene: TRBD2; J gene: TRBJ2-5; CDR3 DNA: TGTGCCAGCAGTACGGGACCGGGACTAGCTAAGGAGACCCAGTACTTC; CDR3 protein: CASSTGPGLAKETQYF
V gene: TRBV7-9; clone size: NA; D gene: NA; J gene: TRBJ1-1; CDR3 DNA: TGTGCCACGCGACAGCTGAACACTGAAGCTTTCTTT; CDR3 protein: CATRQLNTEAFF
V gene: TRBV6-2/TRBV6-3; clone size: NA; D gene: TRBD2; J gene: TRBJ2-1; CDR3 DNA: TGTGCCAGCAGTCTGACTAGCGGGAGGATGTTCTTC; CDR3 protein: CASSLTSGRMFF
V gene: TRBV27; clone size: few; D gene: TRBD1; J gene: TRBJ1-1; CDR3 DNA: TGTGCCAGTTGGACAGGGGGCGCGAGCACTGAAGCTTTCTTT; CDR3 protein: CASWTGGASTEAFF
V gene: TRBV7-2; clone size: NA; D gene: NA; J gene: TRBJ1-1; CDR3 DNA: TGTGCCAGCAGCCTCTTCACGAACACTGAAGCTTTCTTT; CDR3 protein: CASSLFTNTEAFF
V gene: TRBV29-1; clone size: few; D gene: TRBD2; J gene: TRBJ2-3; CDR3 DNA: TGCAGCGCTGCGACTAGCGGGAGCACAGATACGCAGTATTTT; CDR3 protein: CSAATSGSTDTQYF
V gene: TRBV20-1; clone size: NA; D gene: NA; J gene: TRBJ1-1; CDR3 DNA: TGCAGTGCTAGAGAACAGGTGGAAGCTTTCTTT; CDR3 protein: CSAREQVEAFF
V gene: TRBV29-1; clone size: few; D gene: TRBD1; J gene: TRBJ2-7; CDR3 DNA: TGCAGCGTTGAGGGCGTTGGGGGACAGGGTAAGCGGAGCTCCTACGAGCAGTACTTC; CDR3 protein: CSVEGVGGQGKRSSYEQYF
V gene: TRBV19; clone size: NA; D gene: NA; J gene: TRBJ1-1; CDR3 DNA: TGTGCCAGTAGTGCCTTCCTGAGCGCGGAGAACACTGAAGCTTTCTTT; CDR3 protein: CASSAFLSAENTEAFF
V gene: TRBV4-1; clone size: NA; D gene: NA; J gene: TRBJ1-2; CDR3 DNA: TGCGCCAGCAGCCAGGGCCCACAGCCCGACCCCTATGGCTACACCTTC; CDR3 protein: CASSQGPQPDPYGYTF
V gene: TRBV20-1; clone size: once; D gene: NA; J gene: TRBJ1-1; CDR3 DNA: TGCAGTGCTAGTAAGCCCGGAATGAACACTGAAGCTTTCTTT; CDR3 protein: CSASKPGMNTEAFF
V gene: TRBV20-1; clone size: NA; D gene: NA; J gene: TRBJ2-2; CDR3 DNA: TGCAGTGCTAGAGACTTTACTAGCACCGGGGAGCTGTTTTTT; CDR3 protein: CSARDFTSTGELFF
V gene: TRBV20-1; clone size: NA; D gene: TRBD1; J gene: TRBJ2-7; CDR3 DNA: TGCAGTGCTGAAGACAGGGCCTACGAGCAGTACTTC; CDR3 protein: CSAEDRAYEQYF
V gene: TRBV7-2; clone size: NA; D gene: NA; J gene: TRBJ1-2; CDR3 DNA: TGTGCCAGATTCGACAGTGGCTACACCTTC; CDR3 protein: CARFDSGYTF
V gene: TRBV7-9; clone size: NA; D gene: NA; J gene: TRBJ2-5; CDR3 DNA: TGTGCCAGCAGCAACACGGTTAGGGGCGGTCGAAAAACACCCTACGCGCAGTACTTC; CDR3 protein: CASSNTVRGGRKTPYAQYF
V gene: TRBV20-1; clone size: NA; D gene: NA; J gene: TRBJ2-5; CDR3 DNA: TGCAGTGCCGCGGCGCGGCAAGAGACCCAGTACTTC; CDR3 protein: CSAAARQETQYF
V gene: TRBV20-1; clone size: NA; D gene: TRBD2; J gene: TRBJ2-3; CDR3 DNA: TGCAGTGCTAGAGGCCTAAGGACTAGCGGGAGTGCAGATACGCAGTATTTT; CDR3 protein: CSARGLRTSGSADTQYF
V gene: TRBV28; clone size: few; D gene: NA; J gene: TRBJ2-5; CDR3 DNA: TGTGCCAGCAGTTTTGGAGGGGGCGCGGAGACCCAGTACTTC; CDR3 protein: CASSFGGGAETQYF
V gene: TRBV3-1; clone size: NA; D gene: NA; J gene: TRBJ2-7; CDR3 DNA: TGTGCCAGCAGCCAAGGACTGCAGGGTGTTTACGAGCAGTACTTC; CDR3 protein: CASSQGLQGVYEQYF
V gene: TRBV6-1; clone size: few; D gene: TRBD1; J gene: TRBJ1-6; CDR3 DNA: TGTGCCAGCAGCGAGTTACCACAGGGGGCAAGGAATTCACCCCTCCACTTT; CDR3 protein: CASSELPQGARNSPLHF
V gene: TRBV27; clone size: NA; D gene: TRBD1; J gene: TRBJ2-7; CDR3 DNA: TGTGCCAGCAGGGGAGGGACAGGGGGCTTCTACGAGCAGTACTTC; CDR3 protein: CASRGGTGGFYEQYF
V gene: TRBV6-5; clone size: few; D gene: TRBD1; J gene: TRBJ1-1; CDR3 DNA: TGTGCCAGCGGACAGGGTACTGAAGCTTTCTTT; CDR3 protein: CASGQGTEAFF
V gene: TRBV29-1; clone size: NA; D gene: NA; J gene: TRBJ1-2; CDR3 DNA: TGCAGCGTTGAATCGGGCAGCCTTTATGGCTACACCTTC; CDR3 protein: CSVESGSLYGYTF
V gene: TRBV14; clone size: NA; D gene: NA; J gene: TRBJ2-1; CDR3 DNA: TGTGCCAGCAGCACGACAGGTAGATCCTACAATGAGCAGTTCTTC; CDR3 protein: CASSTTGRSYNEQFF
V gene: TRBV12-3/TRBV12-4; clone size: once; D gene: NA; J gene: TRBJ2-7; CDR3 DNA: TGTGCCAGCAGCCGACAGGAATACTACGAGCAGTACTTC; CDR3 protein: CASSRQEYYEQYF
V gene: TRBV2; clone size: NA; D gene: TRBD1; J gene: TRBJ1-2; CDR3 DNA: TGTGCCAGCAGGACAGGGGGAAGGCACACCTTC; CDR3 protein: CASRTGGRHTF
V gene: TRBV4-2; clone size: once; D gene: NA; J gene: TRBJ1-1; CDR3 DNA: TGTGCCAGCAGCCAAACCCCTTCTCTAGGGCCCAGTGGACCTTACACTGAAGCTTTCTTT; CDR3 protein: CASSQTPSLGPSGPYTEAFF
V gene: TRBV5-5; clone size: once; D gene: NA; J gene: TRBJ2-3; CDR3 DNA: TGTGCCAGCAGCTTGACCAGAATGGGGACAGATACGCAGTATTTT; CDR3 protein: CASSLTRMGTDTQYF
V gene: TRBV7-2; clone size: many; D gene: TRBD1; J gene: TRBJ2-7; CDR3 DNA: TGTGCCAGCAGTCTCGCCGGGACAGGGCCCTACGAGCAGTACTTC; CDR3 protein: CASSLAGTGPYEQYF
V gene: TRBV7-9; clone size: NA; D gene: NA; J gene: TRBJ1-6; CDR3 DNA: TGTGCCAGCACCCAATGGGGGTCAGGGTTATTACCACCCCTCCACTTT; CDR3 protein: CASTQWGSGLLPPLHF
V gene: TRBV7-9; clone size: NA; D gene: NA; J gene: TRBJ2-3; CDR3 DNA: TGTGCCAGCAGCTTTGGCCGACATGGCGATACGCAGTATTTT; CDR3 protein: CASSFGRHGDTQYF